The 30 T cell receptor beta chains in this list originate from one sample, sequenced in a study of human T cells and chemical hapten exposure. A single record per CDR3 protein comes from TCRdb applying MiXCR to the RACE reads. The top ten clones hold roughly 5.4% of a sample with roughly 380,000 distinct CDR3 sequences, about 6.3% of them seen once. The time point here: patch test 2, 6 weeks after DPC sensitization. Treatment described: therapeutic diphenylcyclopropenone sensitization with weekly scalp DPC. The sequenced sample was whole blood, obtained in connection with sensitization to the hapten diphenylcyclopropenone (DPC). The receptors come from a woman aged 18-29 years with alopecia areata. Some clones in this sample may be carry-over from other donors' samples.

This clonotype has ten or more counts. The chain joins TRBV27 to TRBJ1-1, with a possible D match to TRBD1 (5 bases). Trimming pared 0 bases from V and 0 bases from J, leaving 11 bases between. The CDR3 loop spans 16 amino acids. Germline V lookup: CDR1 MNHEY, CDR2 SMNVEV (reference sequence). CDR3 protein: CASSLSGQGMNTEAFF. DNA for the CDR3: TGTGCCAGCAGTTTATCGGGGCAGGGAATGAACACTGAAGCTTTCTTT.

Ten or more counts support this clonotype. The chain links TRBV28 to TRBJ2-6; D not resolved. CDR1 MDHEN and CDR2 SYDVKM come from the germline V gene. Trimming cost V 8 bases and J 0 bases, with 26 bases left between them. CDR3 length: 20 amino acids. This CDR3 is CASHKGQGPPTSSGANVLTF. In nucleotides, the CDR3 is TGTGCCAGCCACAAGGGCCAAGGACCCCCCACGAGCTCTGGGGCCAACGTCCTGACTTTC.

This clonotype was found many times. The genes are TRBV6-1 and TRBJ1-6; D is undetermined. The CDR3 consists of 14 residues. The ends were cut back, 0 bases at V and 9 bases at J, with 9 bases in the middle. Per germline, CDR1 MNHNS and CDR2 SASEGT. In DNA, the CDR3 is TGTGCCAGCAGTGAAGCGCGCCGGACTTCACCCCTCCACTTT. It translates to CASSEARRTSPLHF.

This clonotype was observed at least ten times. The rearrangement links TRBV4-3 to TRBJ1-6, with D maybe TRBD1 (5 bases). The CDR3 sequence is 15 residues long. Germline values: CDR1 LGHNA, CDR2 YSLEER. Trimming shortened V by 0 bases and J by 3 bases, and 6 bases separated the two germline ends. Here the CDR3 DNA reads TGCGCCAGCAGCCAAGAAGACAGCTATAATTCACCCCTCCACTTT. It translates to CASSQEDSYNSPLHF.

This clonotype came up many times. This rearrangement joins TRBV3-1 to TRBJ1-1, with TRBD1 as a possible D gene (5 bases). The CDR3 runs 14 residues. V lost 2 bases to trimming and J lost 2 bases, with 9 bases between them. Germline V gives CDR1 LGHDT, CDR2 YNNKEL (reference sequence). The CDR3 loop is CASSQRDGNTEAFF. CDR3 in DNA: TGTGCCAGCAGCCAACGGGACGGTAACACTGAAGCTTTCTTT.

This sequence joins TRBV11-2 and TRBJ2-3, with a weak D call TRBD1 (5 bases). This CDR3 is built from 13 residues. CDR1 is SGHAT, CDR2 FQNNGV, per germline. With 1 base removed from V and 10 bases from J, the gap between germline ends came to 12 bases. The CDR3, as DNA: TGTGCCAGCAGCTTAGCCACGCAGGGCTCGCAGTATTTT. This translates into CASSLATQGSQYF.

This clonotype was detected only a few times. The chain employs TRBV29-1 and TRBJ2-7; TRBD1 matches at 9 bases. There are 15 residues in the CDR3. Germline CDR1 SQVTM, CDR2 ANQGSEA. The V segment lost 1 base and the J segment 5 bases; nucleotides outside the gene matches: 9. The CDR3 DNA sequence: TGCAGCGTTGAAGTCATTGAGACAGGGGGAGACGAGCAGTACTTC. The encoded protein is CSVEVIETGGDEQYF.

A remark on this clonotype: A read error is possible here, since a much larger clone lies one base away. The chain links TRBV29-1 to TRBJ2-2, with 8 positions matching TRBD1. The CDR3 is made up of 17 amino acids. CDR1 is SQVTM, CDR2 ANQGSEA, per germline. CDR3 sequence reads: CSVAGQGPTLNTRELFF. CDR3 DNA: TGCAGCGTTGCAGGACAGGGTCCAACTTTGAACACCCGGGAGCTGTTTTTT.

This clonotype has at least ten counts. The rearrangement joins TRBV7-2 to TRBJ1-4; 7 nucleotides match TRBD1. The junction had 5 bases not matched to a gene; V was cut back by 5 bases and J by 14 bases. The germline CDR1 and CDR2 sequences are SGHTA and FQGNSA. The CDR3 is 11 residues long. As DNA, the CDR3 is TGTGCCAGCAGCCGGGACAGTTCCCTGTTTTTT. Encoded protein: CASSRDSSLFF.

Regarding this clonotype: A far larger clone lies a single base away; this is likely a read error. The chain joins TRBV5-4 to TRBJ1-3; weak D call: TRBD1 (5 bases). Germline CDR1 reads SGHNT; CDR2 reads YYREEE (reference sequence). The CDR3 runs to 14 residues. CDR3 DNA: TGTACCAGCAGCCTTCAGGGATCTGGAAACACCATATATTTT. Its translation: CTSSLQGSGNTIYF.

This clonotype was detected many times. The chain recombines TRBV29-1 with TRBJ1-6; D call uncertain. Germline V CDR1 and CDR2: SQVTM, ANQGSEA. Trimming took 5 bases from V and 8 from J, leaving 13 bases between them. The CDR3 contains 13 residues. The chain's CDR3 is CSVSDIADSPLHF. The CDR3 DNA reads as TGCAGCGTTTCCGACATCGCCGATTCACCCCTCCACTTT.

This clonotype was counted ten times or more. The CDR3 region is CASSLSDGEAFF. The CDR3 DNA follows: TGTGCCAGCAGCTTATCTGACGGTGAAGCTTTCTTT. This chain connects TRBV7-9 to TRBJ1-1; D gene unclear. V lost 2 bases, J lost 7 bases, and 8 bases lay in between. This CDR3 comprises 12 residues. CDR1 is SEHNR, CDR2 FQNEAQ, per germline (reference sequence).

This clonotype was detected a few times. The chain joins TRBV6-5 to TRBJ1-2, with D tentatively TRBD1 (5 bases). Germline V gene lookup returns CDR1 MNHEY and CDR2 SVGAGI. Trimming pared 2 bases from V and 8 bases from J, leaving 12 bases between. The CDR3 runs 13 residues. CDR3 DNA sequence: TGTGCCAGCAGTTACCAGGGCGCGGAGGGCTACACCTTC. Translating gives CASSYQGAEGYTF.

This clonotype was observed at least ten times. V usage is TRBV10-3 and J usage is TRBJ1-6; D uncertain. CDR1 and CDR2 from the germline V gene are ENHRY and SYGVKD. The CDR3 loop spans 12 amino acids. V lost 4 bases and J 9 bases, leaving 7 bases between the germline ends. CDR3: CAISAESSPLHF. The DNA for the CDR3 is TGTGCCATCAGTGCGGAGAGTTCACCCCTCCACTTT.

Many counts were recorded for this clonotype. The chain joins TRBV13 to TRBJ1-1, with D unresolved. This CDR3 region has 16 residues. CDR1 and CDR2 (germline): PRHDT, FYEKMQ (reference sequence). Trimming removed 1 base from V and 4 bases from J, with 16 bases in between. The CDR3 region is CASSLDPAGSSTEAFF. The CDR3 nucleotides are TGTGCCAGCAGCTTAGACCCGGCCGGATCGAGCACTGAAGCTTTCTTT.

Ten or more counts support this clonotype. J is TRBJ1-5 and V is TRBV6-6; 8 bases are shared with TRBD1. Germline loops: CDR1 MNHNY, CDR2 SVGAGI (reference sequence). With V trimmed by 2 bases and J by 4 bases, 1 base remained unmatched. The CDR3 runs 14 residues. The CDR3 region is CASSYRDRNQPQHF. CDR3 nucleotide sequence: TGTGCCAGCAGTTACAGGGACAGGAATCAGCCCCAGCATTTT.

This clonotype was detected a few times. One junction end disagrees with the germline gene, perhaps due to a read error. The CDR3 bases are TGTGCCAGCAGCTTGGAGCTGTTCTTC. Translation: CASSLELFF. The chain has TRBV5-8 and TRBJ2-1, with D hard to call. Germline-derived CDR1 and CDR2 are SGHTS and YDEGEE. CDR3 size: 9 residues.

Ten or more counts support this clonotype. This chain links TRBV11-3 with TRBJ2-3, with D perhaps TRBD2 (5 bases). The CDR3 runs to 14 residues. Germline lookup yields CDR1 SGHNT and CDR2 YENEEA. Trimming took off 3 bases at V and 2 bases at J, with 9 bases between the two ends. The CDR3, as DNA: TGTGCCAGCAGCTTTCGGGGATTCACAGATACGCAGTATTTT. This codes for CASSFRGFTDTQYF.

This clonotype was counted at least ten times. J is TRBJ1-1 and V is TRBV29-1; D ambiguous. The germline gives CDR1 SQVTM, CDR2 ANQGSEA. This CDR3 comprises 12 residues. The chain's CDR3 is CSSLKENTEAFF. CDR3 DNA sequence: TGCAGTTCGCTGAAGGAGAACACTGAAGCTTTCTTT.

The sample holds many counts of this clonotype. V is TRBV28 and J is TRBJ1-5; the D is unclear. This CDR3 is 13 amino acids long. Trimming stripped 6 bases from V and 3 bases from J, with 9 bases between. Germline CDR1 is MDHEN and CDR2 is SYDVKM. CDR3 amino acids: CASSGAPNQPQHF. DNA for the CDR3: TGTGCCAGCAGCGGCGCCCCCAATCAGCCCCAGCATTTT.

This clonotype appeared many times. V and J are TRBV27 and TRBJ1-6; possibly TRBD1 for D (5 bases). V lost 3 bases, J lost 14 bases, and 14 bases lay in between. CDR1 and CDR2 from the germline V gene are MNHEY and SMNVEV (reference sequence). The CDR3 is 13 residues long. The DNA for the CDR3 is TGTGCCAGCAGTTTGGCGGGGCCAGGGTCCCTCCACTTT. Encoded protein: CASSLAGPGSLHF.

Only a few counts were recorded for this clonotype. The CDR3: CASSQDRRLAVPGELFF. CDR3 coding DNA: TGTGCCAGCAGCCAAGATAGGCGACTAGCGGTCCCCGGGGAGCTGTTTTTT. The chain has TRBV14 and TRBJ2-2, with TRBD2 matching 9 bases. CDR1 is SGHDN and CDR2 is FVKESK in the germline V gene. The CDR3 loop spans 17 amino acids. Trimming at V came to 0 bases and at J to 6 bases, leaving 8 bases not matched to a gene.

The rearrangement links TRBV9 to TRBJ1-6; 9 positions agree with TRBD1. V lost 6 bases to trimming and J lost 6 bases; unmatched junction nucleotides: 10. The V gene's germline CDR1 is SGDLS and CDR2 YYNGEE. The CDR3 sequence is 16 residues long. This CDR3 reads CASTNFRTGANSPLHF. The CDR3 region has the DNA TGTGCCAGCACCAACTTCCGGACAGGGGCTAATTCACCCCTCCACTTT.

This clonotype was seen a few times. CDR3 coding DNA: TGTGCCAGCAGCTTGACTTCCCGGGTACGAACAACAGATACGCAGTATTTT. Translated, it gives CASSLTSRVRTTDTQYF. The chain is built from TRBV7-2 and TRBJ2-3; no clear D. The V and J ends lost 3 bases and 3 bases respectively, with 19 bases between them. Per germline, CDR1 SGHTA and CDR2 FQGNSA. CDR3 length equals 17 residues. Combining the CDR3 with reference TRBV7-2 and TRBJ2-3 gives the whole variable domain GAGVSQSPSNKVTEKGKDVELRCDPISGHTALYWYRQSLGQGLEFLIYFQGNSAPDKSGLPSDRFSAERTGGSVSTLTIQRTQQEDSAVYLCASSLTSRVRTTDTQYFGPGTRLTVL.

This clonotype was picked up many times. The chain recombines TRBV5-1 with TRBJ1-2, with no clear D. Germline V gene lookup returns CDR1 SGHRS and CDR2 YFSETQ. V shed 2 bases and J shed 2 bases, with 10 bases lying between them. CDR3 length equals 14 residues. The CDR3 DNA reads TGCGCCAGCAGCTTATCCAGCCCCAACTATGGCTACACCTTC. Translation: CASSLSSPNYGYTF.

This clonotype was counted ten times or more. The rearrangement uses TRBV29-1 and TRBJ2-3; TRBD1 agrees at 9 bases. Germline CDR1 is SQVTM and CDR2 is ANQGSEA. Germline trimming cut 4 bases from V and 3 bases from J; bases unmatched to any gene: 8. There are 15 residues in the CDR3. DNA of the CDR3: TGCAGCGTTGGCCTTTTGGACAGGGGTACAGATACGCAGTATTTT. Protein: CSVGLLDRGTDTQYF.

This clonotype was detected ten times or more. The J gene is TRBJ1-1, the V gene TRBV6-1, with D hard to call. Germline V gene data show CDR1 as MNHNS and CDR2 as SASEGT. V lost 6 bases, J lost 5 bases, and 16 bases lay in between. The CDR3 has 14 amino acids. CDR3 residues: CASSFRRSGTEAFF. For the CDR3, the DNA is TGTGCCAGCAGCTTCAGGCGGTCGGGGACTGAAGCTTTCTTT.

The table lists this clonotype with a few counts. V usage is TRBV11-1 and J usage is TRBJ1-1; no reliable D call. Per germline, CDR1 SGHAT and CDR2 FQDESV (reference sequence). The CDR3 has 14 residues. Trimming removed 5 bases at V and 1 base at J, with 11 bases between. CDR3 nucleotide sequence: TGTGCCAGCAGCCGATCCCAGAAGAACACTGAAGCTTTCTTT. Translation: CASSRSQKNTEAFF.

This clonotype was counted a few times. The chain couples TRBV6-1 to TRBJ2-7; D not certain. The CDR3 consists of 15 residues. The ends were cut back, 3 bases at V and 3 bases at J, with 15 bases in the middle. CDR1 and CDR2 (germline): MNHNS, SASEGT. The CDR3 reads CASSDGGIANYEQYF. CDR3 nucleotide sequence: TGTGCCAGCAGTGATGGTGGCATTGCGAACTACGAGCAGTACTTC.

This clonotype was detected only a few times. V gene TRBV28 combines with J gene TRBJ2-7; D assignment may be TRBD1 or TRBD2 (5 bases each). The V and J ends lost 10 bases and 3 bases respectively, with 10 bases between them. CDR1 is MDHEN and CDR2 is SYDVKM in the germline V gene. This CDR3 is 11 amino acids long. CDR3 nucleotide sequence: TGTGCCACGGGGACCTTCTACGAGCAGTACTTC. It specifies CATGTFYEQYF.